This TCR beta chain was identified during a study of blood T cell repertoires in COVID-19. This CDR3 spans 15 amino acids. V was pared by 2 bases and J by 5 bases, with 2 bases of the junction left unmatched. CDR1 LNHDA and CDR2 SQIVND come from the germline V gene (reference sequence). Sequenced by immunoSEQ multiplex PCR; TCRdb stores in-frame clones only, minus some. The sample has hundreds of thousands of clones; over 80% are singletons. The genes are TRBV19 and TRBJ2-1; 11 positions match TRBD2. The receptor was derived from a woman aged 45-65 years with COVID-19, enrolled during active disease. The source material was peripheral blood. This CDR3 is CASSITSGSHNEQFF. In DNA, the CDR3 is TGTGCCAGTAGTATAACTAGCGGGAGTCACAATGAGCAGTTCTTC.